Listed here is a single T cell receptor (beta chain). The sample belongs to a study of blood T cell repertoires in COVID-19. Study context: Both acute and convalescent COVID-19 samples were obtained from the United States, Italy and Spain. PBMCs, B-cell-depleted T cells, or T cells were the source of the cDNA or gDNA that made up the material.

With 2 bases removed from V and 6 bases from J, the gap between germline ends came to 11 bases. Germline CDR1 MGHDK, CDR2 SYGVNS. This CDR3 is built from 13 residues. Original processing methods: Amplification with reference gene primers provided the estimates of nucleated cell counts. Only in-frame clones appear in the TCRdb table, and some are missing; sequencing was by immunoSEQ multiplex PCR. V, J and clone size derive from that table, while D and trimming were established from the DNA sequence. Here the sample spans 140,000 or so clones, approximately 84% being singletons. The chain has TRBV25-1 and TRBJ2-7; TRBD1 might be the D (5 bases). Sequenced: peripheral blood. This TCR came from a woman aged 55-75 years with acute or convalescent COVID-19. CDR3 sequence: CASSERGRAEQYF. DNA of the CDR3: TGTGCCAGCAGTGAAAGGGGCAGGGCCGAGCAGTACTTC.